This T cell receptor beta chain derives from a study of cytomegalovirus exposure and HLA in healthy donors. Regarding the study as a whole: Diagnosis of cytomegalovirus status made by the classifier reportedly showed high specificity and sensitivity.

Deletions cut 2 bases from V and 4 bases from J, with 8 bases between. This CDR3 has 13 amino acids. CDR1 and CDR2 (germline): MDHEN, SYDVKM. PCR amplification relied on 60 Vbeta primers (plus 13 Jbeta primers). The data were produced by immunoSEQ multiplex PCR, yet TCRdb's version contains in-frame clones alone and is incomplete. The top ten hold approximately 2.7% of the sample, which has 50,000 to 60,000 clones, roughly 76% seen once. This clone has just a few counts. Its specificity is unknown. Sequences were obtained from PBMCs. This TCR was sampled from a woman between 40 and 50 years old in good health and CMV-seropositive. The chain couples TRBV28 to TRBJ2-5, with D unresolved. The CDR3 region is CASSLMGRETQYF. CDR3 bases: TGTGCCAGCAGTTTAATGGGCCGAGAGACCCAGTACTTC.